The clone carrying this TCR beta chain showed up just a few times. The data originate from a study of T-cell memory formation after mild COVID-19. The CDR3 has 16 amino acids. V shed 7 bases and J 0 bases; nucleotides not matched to a gene: 4. The germline CDR1 and CDR2 sequences are KGHDR and SFDVKD. TCRdb re-called the 5' RACE reads with MiXCR, one entry per CDR3 protein. The sample consists of about 190,000 distinct CDR3 sequences, 20% to 25% of them appearing once. The sample was PBMCs or a T cell subset sorted from them (not recorded which). The source is an adult woman who had mild COVID-19 (a few samples of this study predate the infection). Cell type and time point are not known. This chain uses TRBV24-1 with TRBJ1-4; 10 bases are a match to TRBD1. The CDR3 here is CATRGTGEATNEKLFF. CDR3 in DNA: TGTGCCACCAGGGGGACAGGGGAGGCAACTAATGAAAAACTGTTTTTT.